Listed here are 3 T cell receptor beta chains from one sample, sequenced in a study of T cell changes during pregnancy in multiple sclerosis (dated by TCRdb to between 2019 and 2020). The library was obtained by the immunoSEQ multiplex PCR assay. Here the immuneACCESS table is served through TCRdb, limited to in-frame sequences with V and J called. Missing clones are a known gap in these copies; in checked studies unresolved V genes cover under half, and the rest lacks a known reason. The sample includes about 40,000 clones, with around 92% observed a single time. Approximately 0.8% of the sample is in the top ten clones. Sequences were derived from CD4+ T cells from peripheral blood mononuclear cells, sampled in the third trimester of pregnancy. These receptors all come from a female donor with multiple sclerosis, enrolled in a pregnancy study.

The chain uses TRBV19 and TRBJ2-1, with D possibly TRBD2 on 5 matching bases. The CDR3 contains 13 residues. CDR1 LNHDA and CDR2 SQIVND come from the germline V gene (reference sequence). V gave up 5 bases and J gave up 9 bases, with 14 bases separating them. CDR3 in DNA: TGTGCCAGTAGTGTACTAGTTTCCGGTGAGCAGTTCTTC. Translating gives CASSVLVSGEQFF.

V and J are TRBV7-9 and TRBJ1-1, with D perhaps matching TRBD1 (6 bases). The CDR3 is 15 amino acids. CDR1 and CDR2 (germline): SEHNR, FQNEAQ (reference sequence). Trimming pared 4 bases from V and 0 bases from J, leaving 12 bases between. CDR3 coding DNA: TGTGCCAGCAGCTGGGAGGGACACCTGAACACTGAAGCTTTCTTT. It codes for CASSWEGHLNTEAFF.

The gene calls are TRBV28 and TRBJ1-2, with 7 bases identical to TRBD1. CDR3 size: 15 residues. V was pared by 6 bases and J by 4 bases, with 11 bases of the junction left unmatched. Germline-derived CDR1 and CDR2 are MDHEN and SYDVKM. The CDR3 reads CASRLTSGQLYGYTF. The CDR3 DNA sequence: TGTGCCAGCAGACTCACCTCGGGACAGCTCTATGGCTACACCTTC.